These 26 T cell receptor beta chains originate from one sample sequenced in a study of cytomegalovirus exposure and HLA in healthy donors. Primers: 60 Vbeta forward and 13 Jbeta reverse. Assay: immunoSEQ multiplex PCR; the TCRdb copy retains only in-frame clones and omits some. The sample consists of 90,000 to 140,000 clones, approximately 86% of them appearing once. The sequencing sample was made of PBMCs. These receptors were obtained from a man in his late teens or twenties in good health and CMV-seronegative.

V is TRBV5-4 and J is TRBJ2-7, with TRBD2 as a possible D gene (6 bases). The V gene lost 3 bases and the J gene lost 6 bases, with 19 bases spanning the gap. There are 15 residues in the CDR3. The germline CDR1 and CDR2 sequences are SGHNT and YYREEE (reference sequence). The CDR3 nucleotides are TGTGCCAGCAGCTCCCAGGGACTGCCTATAAGCGAGCAGTACTTC. It specifies CASSSQGLPISEQYF.

The gene calls are TRBV18 and TRBJ2-5; D uncertain. Deletions cut 3 bases from V and 4 bases from J, with 6 bases between. The CDR3 totals 12 residues. Germline V CDR1 and CDR2: KGHSH, LQKENI. The CDR3 protein is CASSPKRETQYF. The CDR3, as DNA: TGTGCCAGCTCACCGAAGAGAGAGACCCAGTACTTC.

This rearrangement joins TRBV7-2 to TRBJ2-7, with TRBD2 identical over 9 bases. The germline V gene encodes CDR1 SGHTA and CDR2 FQGNSA. The CDR3 runs 15 residues. V shed 5 bases and J 6 bases; nucleotides not matched to a gene: 11. CDR3 nucleotide sequence: TGTGCCAGCAGCACCCGGGTAGCGGGAGTGGGCGAGCAGTACTTC. Its translation: CASSTRVAGVGEQYF.

The V call is TRBV9, the J call TRBJ2-2; TRBD2 matches 9 bases. This CDR3 region has 16 residues. V lost 4 bases, J lost 2 bases, and 6 bases stayed unmatched. Germline CDR1 is SGDLS and CDR2 is YYNGEE. The CDR3 DNA sequence: TGTGCCAGCAGCCTCCGACTAGCGGAAAACACCGGGGAGCTGTTTTTT. It is translated as CASSLRLAENTGELFF. The full variable domain, in which reference TRBV9 and TRBJ2-2 provide the parts outside the CDR3, is DSGVTQTPKHLITATGQRVTLRCSPRSGDLSVYWYQQSLDQGLQFLIQYYNGEERAKGNILERFSAQQFPDLHSELNLSSLELGDSALYFCASSLRLAENTGELFFGEGSRLTVL.

The J gene is TRBJ1-3, the V gene TRBV6-5, with unresolved D. V was clipped by 0 bases and J by 0 bases, with 6 bases between them. Germline V gene data show CDR1 as MNHEY and CDR2 as SVGAGI. The length of the CDR3 is 15 residues. This CDR3 reads CASSYSRVSGNTIYF. CDR3 nucleotides: TGTGCCAGCAGTTACTCGAGGGTCTCTGGAAACACCATATATTTT.

V gene TRBV4-3 combines with J gene TRBJ2-7, with 12 positions matching TRBD1. V shed 0 bases and J 2 bases; nucleotides not matched to a gene: 11. This CDR3 is 19 amino acids long. Germline V lookup: CDR1 LGHNA, CDR2 YSLEER. DNA for the CDR3: TGCGCCAGCAGCCAAGAAACCGGGACAGGGGGCCTTAGACCCTACGAGCAGTACTTC. Translating gives CASSQETGTGGLRPYEQYF.

This chain links TRBV29-1 with TRBJ2-3; D might be TRBD1 (6 bases). CDR3 length: 13 amino acids. Germline loops: CDR1 SQVTM, CDR2 ANQGSEA. V lost 7 bases and J 0 bases, leaving 11 bases between the germline ends. CDR3: CSEQGASTDTQYF. The CDR3 DNA follows: TGCAGCGAACAGGGCGCCAGCACAGATACGCAGTATTTT.

This chain joins TRBV14 and TRBJ2-5; TRBD1 matches 8 bases. Germline loops: CDR1 SGHDN, CDR2 FVKESK. This CDR3 comprises 14 residues. Unmatched junction bases numbered 9, after V lost 7 bases and J lost 5 bases. The CDR3 spells CASNGQGARETQYF. CDR3 DNA sequence: TGTGCCAGCAATGGGCAGGGGGCGCGGGAGACCCAGTACTTC.

This sequence joins TRBV15 and TRBJ1-4; TRBD1 agrees at 7 bases. The CDR3 is made up of 16 amino acids. Germline V gene lookup returns CDR1 LNHNV and CDR2 YYDKDF (reference sequence). The J segment lost 0 bases and the V segment lost 0 bases, leaving 1 base of the junction unmatched. The CDR3 spells CATSRDQGATNEKLFF. The DNA of the CDR3 is TGTGCCACCAGCAGAGATCAGGGGGCAACTAATGAAAAACTGTTTTTT.

In this sample, this clone turned up once. This rearrangement joins TRBV7-8 to TRBJ2-7; 7 bases are a match to TRBD2. Germline V lookup: CDR1 SGHVS, CDR2 FQNEAQ. This CDR3 contains 15 residues. V lost 1 base and J lost 5; bases outside the gene matches: 8. This CDR3 reads CASSLVGGSGHEQYF. CDR3 coding DNA: TGTGCCAGCAGCTTAGTTGGCGGGAGTGGGCACGAGCAGTACTTC.

CDR3 in amino acids: CASSLSGSGVNTGELFF. The CDR3 DNA reads as TGTGCCAGCAGCTTATCTGGTAGCGGGGTAAACACCGGGGAGCTGTTTTTT. V and J are TRBV7-3 and TRBJ2-2; 8 bases agree with TRBD2. With 2 bases clipped from V and 2 bases from J, the junction kept 7 bases outside the gene matches. CDR1 is SGHTA, CDR2 FQGTGA, per germline. The CDR3 totals 17 residues.

The chain uses TRBV7-6 and TRBJ2-2; 14 nucleotides line up with TRBD2. After removal of 5 bases from V and 2 bases from J, the junction contained 10 bases not matched to a gene. The germline gives CDR1 SGHVS, CDR2 FNYEAQ. The CDR3 sequence is 19 residues long. Here the CDR3 reads CASSLGPGTSGRNTGELFF. For the CDR3, the DNA is TGTGCCAGCAGCCTAGGCCCCGGGACTAGCGGGAGAAACACCGGGGAGCTGTTTTTT.

The rearrangement links TRBV7-9 to TRBJ2-2; no clear D gene. In germline, CDR1 is SEHNR, CDR2 FQNEAQ (reference sequence). The CDR3 totals 14 residues. The ends were cut back, 10 bases at V and 0 bases at J, with 12 bases in the middle. The CDR3: CATTGPANTGELFF. CDR3 bases: TGTGCCACAACTGGTCCCGCGAACACCGGGGAGCTGTTTTTT.

This chain links TRBV4-1 with TRBJ2-3; D is ambiguous. The V end was cut by 0 bases, the J end by 1 base, with 5 bases between. Germline lookup yields CDR1 MGHRA and CDR2 YSYEKL. The CDR3 consists of 14 residues. The CDR3 DNA is TGCGCCAGCAGCCAAGATCCGGGCACAGATACGCAGTATTTT. This gives the protein CASSQDPGTDTQYF.

The CDR3 here is CAWRKAISQETQYF. The CDR3 bases are TGTGCCTGGAGGAAAGCGATCAGTCAAGAGACCCAGTACTTC. This chain uses TRBV30 with TRBJ2-5; no definite D call. The CDR3 contains 14 residues. Trimming cost V 3 bases and J 2 bases, with 13 bases left between them. Germline-derived CDR1 and CDR2 are GTSNPN and SVGIG (reference sequence).

This clone was counted once. The CDR3 here is CAWSLTGDSYEQYF. The CDR3 DNA follows: TGTGCCTGGAGTTTGACAGGGGACTCCTACGAGCAGTACTTC. V is TRBV30 and J is TRBJ2-7, with TRBD1 identical over 8 bases. The CDR3 runs to 14 residues. Trimming removed 2 bases from V and 0 bases from J; junction bases left unmatched: 3. Germline V CDR1 and CDR2: GTSNPN, SVGIG (reference sequence).

V and J are TRBV28 and TRBJ2-6; D is ambiguous. V lost 10 bases, J lost 9 bases, and 13 bases lay in between. CDR1 and CDR2 (germline): MDHEN, SYDVKM. The CDR3 is 12 residues long. The CDR3 DNA sequence: TGTGCCATCAGAACGGTTGGCAACGTCCTGACTTTC. This gives the protein CAIRTVGNVLTF.

V and J are TRBV7-8 and TRBJ2-7; 9 nucleotides match TRBD1. The CDR3 sequence is 15 residues long. The germline V gene encodes CDR1 SGHVS and CDR2 FQNEAQ. V shed 4 bases, J shed 2 bases, and the junction held 6 bases outside the gene matches. CDR3 sequence: CASSSLGQGTYEQYF. Here the CDR3 DNA reads TGTGCCAGCAGCTCGTTAGGACAGGGGACCTACGAGCAGTACTTC. Based on the CDR3 plus reference TRBV7-8 and TRBJ2-7, the full variable domain is GAGVSQSPRYKVAKRGQDVALRCDPISGHVSLFWYQQALGQGPEFLTYFQNEAQLDKSGLPSDRFFAERPEGSVSTLKIQRTQQEDSAVYLCASSSLGQGTYEQYFGPGTRLTVT.

As to this clone: Other nucleotide sequences from this sample produce the same CDR3. This sequence joins TRBV9 and TRBJ1-1; 7 bases align to TRBD1. Germline CDR1 and CDR2: SGDLS and YYNGEE. The junction had 8 bases not matched to a gene; V was cut back by 4 bases and J by 5 bases. This CDR3 spans 14 amino acids. CDR3 DNA: TGTGCCAGCAGCCCACGGACAGGAGGAACTGAAGCTTTCTTT. Protein product: CASSPRTGGTEAFF.

The chain has TRBV15 and TRBJ2-4, with D possibly TRBD2 on 5 matching bases. Germline V gene sequence: CDR1 LNHNV, CDR2 YYDKDF (reference sequence). This CDR3 comprises 18 residues. Trimming took 2 bases from V and 0 from J, leaving 17 bases between them. Here the CDR3 DNA reads TGTGCCACCAGCAGACTCGAACCGGACTCATTAGCCAAAAACATTCAGTACTTC. It codes for CATSRLEPDSLAKNIQYF.

The chain links TRBV9 to TRBJ2-1; 8 nucleotides match TRBD1. The trim removed 0 bases at V and 2 bases at J, leaving 4 bases unmatched. CDR3 size: 16 residues. Germline-derived CDR1 and CDR2 are SGDLS and YYNGEE. The DNA for the CDR3 is TGTGCCAGCAGCGTAGGGACAGGGCCAACCTACAATGAGCAGTTCTTC. This gives the protein CASSVGTGPTYNEQFF.

The CDR3 here is CASSRGTAGKAFF. The CDR3 region has the DNA TGTGCCAGCAGTAGGGGGACGGCGGGCAAAGCTTTCTTT. This chain joins TRBV6-1 and TRBJ1-1, with D maybe TRBD1 (6 bases). The germline CDR1 and CDR2 sequences are MNHNS and SASEGT. With 5 bases removed from V and 9 bases from J, the gap between germline ends came to 16 bases. The CDR3 loop spans 13 amino acids.

This clone turned up a few times. The V and J genes are TRBV10-2 and TRBJ2-3, with TRBD2 matching over 15 bases. The V and J ends lost 6 bases and 3 bases, in that order; junction bases with no gene match: 10. The V gene's germline CDR1 is WSHSY and CDR2 SAAADI. The CDR3 has 18 amino acids. The CDR3, as DNA: TGCGCCAGCAGGCCGGGACTAGCGGGAGGAGCGGGAACAGATACGCAGTATTTT. The encoded protein is CASRPGLAGGAGTDTQYF.

The chain joins TRBV6-5 to TRBJ2-3; D possibly corresponds to TRBD1 (5 bases). From germline, CDR1 is MNHEY and CDR2 SVGAGI. V was pared by 2 bases and J by 14 bases, with 17 bases between. The length of the CDR3 is 13 residues. DNA for the CDR3: TGTGCCAGCAGTTACACCGCGCTGGGGCCACGGTATTTT. Translation gives CASSYTALGPRYF.

The rearrangement links TRBV7-9 to TRBJ2-3, with 9 bases lining up with TRBD2. V shed 5 bases and J 0 bases; nucleotides not matched to a gene: 9. CDR3 length equals 17 residues. CDR1 is SEHNR and CDR2 is FQNEAQ in the germline V gene (reference sequence). As DNA, the CDR3 is TGTGCCAGCAGCCCGCCGGTAGCGGGAGATAGCACAGATACGCAGTATTTT. This codes for CASSPPVAGDSTDTQYF.

This chain links TRBV4-3 with TRBJ2-1; 8 bases align to TRBD2. Germline loops: CDR1 LGHNA, CDR2 YSLEER. The V and J ends lost 2 bases and 6 bases, in that order; junction bases with no gene match: 6. The CDR3 is made up of 15 amino acids. For the CDR3, the DNA is TGCGCCAGCAGCCAAATAGCGGGGTCCCTCAATGAGCAGTTCTTC. Its protein is CASSQIAGSLNEQFF.